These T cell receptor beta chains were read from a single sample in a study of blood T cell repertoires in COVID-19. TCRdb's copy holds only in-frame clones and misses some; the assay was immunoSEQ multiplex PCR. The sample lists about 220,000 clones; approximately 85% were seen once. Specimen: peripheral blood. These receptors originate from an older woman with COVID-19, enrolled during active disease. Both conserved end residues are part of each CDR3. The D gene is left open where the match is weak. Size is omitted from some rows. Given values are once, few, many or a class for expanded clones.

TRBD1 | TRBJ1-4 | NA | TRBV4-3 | CASSQESQGAEKLFF
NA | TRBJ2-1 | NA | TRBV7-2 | CASSREGEGRNEQFF
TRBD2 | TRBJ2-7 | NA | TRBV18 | CASSPPSGGPYEQYF
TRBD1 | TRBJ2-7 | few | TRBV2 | CASRRQGESYEQYF
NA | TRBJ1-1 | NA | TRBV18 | CASSYTGHQNTEAFF
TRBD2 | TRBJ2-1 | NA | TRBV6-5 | CASSWTSGSSYNEQFF
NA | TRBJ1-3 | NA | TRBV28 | CASTPSRVLSGNTIYF
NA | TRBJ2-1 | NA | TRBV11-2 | CASSLTAGLLNEQFF
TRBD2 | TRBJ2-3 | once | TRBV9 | CASSVGGGLEGDTQYF
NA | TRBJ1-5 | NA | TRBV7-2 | CASSLAGRGRNQPQHF
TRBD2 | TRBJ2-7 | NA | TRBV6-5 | CASSRTGTTDYEQYF
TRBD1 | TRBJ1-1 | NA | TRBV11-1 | CASSLDRGRTEAFF
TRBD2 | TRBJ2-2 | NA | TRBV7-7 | CASSLRGGRAAGELFF
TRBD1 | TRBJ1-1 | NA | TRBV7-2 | CASRRTGLNTEAFF
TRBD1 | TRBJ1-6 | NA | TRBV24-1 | CATSDRPDRSNSPLHF
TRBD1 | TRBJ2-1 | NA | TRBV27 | CASSFSGTGGSYNEQFF
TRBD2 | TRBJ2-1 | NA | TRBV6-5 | CASVTGTTTYNEQFF
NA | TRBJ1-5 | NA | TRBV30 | CAWSAKSTGSNQPQHF
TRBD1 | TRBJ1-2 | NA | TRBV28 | CASRPTGRYGYTF
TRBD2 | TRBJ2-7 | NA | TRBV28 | CASSLTSGTVYFQQYF
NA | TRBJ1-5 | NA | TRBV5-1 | CASRPDSLNQPQHF
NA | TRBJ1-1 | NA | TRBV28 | CATFYNTEAFF
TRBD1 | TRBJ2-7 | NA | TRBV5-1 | CASSLRGQGDYEQYF
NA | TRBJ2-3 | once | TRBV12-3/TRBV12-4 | CASSFFQADTQYF
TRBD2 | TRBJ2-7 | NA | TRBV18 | CASSPSGVSSYEQYF
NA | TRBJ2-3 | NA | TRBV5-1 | CASSPLTVRGTDTQYF
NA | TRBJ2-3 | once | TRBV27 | CASSLRTRTTDTQYF
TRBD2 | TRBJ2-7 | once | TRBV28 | CASSLEREGDEQYF
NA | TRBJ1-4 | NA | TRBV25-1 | CASSEWQGFEKLFF
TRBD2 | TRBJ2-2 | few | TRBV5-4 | CASSPGLPNTGELFF
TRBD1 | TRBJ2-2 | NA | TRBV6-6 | CASSYYGTAPVGELFF
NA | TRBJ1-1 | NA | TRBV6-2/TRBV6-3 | CASSRQYTEAFF
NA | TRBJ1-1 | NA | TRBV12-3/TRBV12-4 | CASSLFTEAFF
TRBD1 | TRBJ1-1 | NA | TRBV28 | CASTKERTGRLTEAFF
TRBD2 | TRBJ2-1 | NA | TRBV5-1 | CASSSPRGGVGNEQFF
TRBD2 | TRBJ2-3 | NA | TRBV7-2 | CASSLRLGPSGTGTQYF
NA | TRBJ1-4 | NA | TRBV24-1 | CATSDPSADEKLFF